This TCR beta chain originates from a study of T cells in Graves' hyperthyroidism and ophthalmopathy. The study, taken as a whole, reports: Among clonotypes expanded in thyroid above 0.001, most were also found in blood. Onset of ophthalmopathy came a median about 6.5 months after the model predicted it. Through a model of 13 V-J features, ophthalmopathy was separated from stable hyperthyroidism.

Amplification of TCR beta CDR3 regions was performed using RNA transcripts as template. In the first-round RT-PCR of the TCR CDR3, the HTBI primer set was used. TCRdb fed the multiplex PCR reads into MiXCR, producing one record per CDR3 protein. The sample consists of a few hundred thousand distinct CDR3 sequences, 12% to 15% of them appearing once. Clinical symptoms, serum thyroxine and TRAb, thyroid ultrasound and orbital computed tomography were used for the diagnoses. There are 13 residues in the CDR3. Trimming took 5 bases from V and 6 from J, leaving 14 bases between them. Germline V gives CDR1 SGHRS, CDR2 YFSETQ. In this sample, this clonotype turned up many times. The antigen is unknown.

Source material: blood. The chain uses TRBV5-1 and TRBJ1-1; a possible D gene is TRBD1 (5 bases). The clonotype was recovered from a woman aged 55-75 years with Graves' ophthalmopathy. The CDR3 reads CASRRDTGPEAFF. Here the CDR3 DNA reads TGCGCCAGCAGACGGGATACAGGCCCTGAAGCTTTCTTT.